The source of this TCR beta chain is a study of T-cell memory formation after mild COVID-19. At the level of the study: Largely, the TCR clusters proved donor specific.

In its sample, this clonotype was seen many times. CDR3 length equals 11 residues. Trimming cost V 4 bases and J 9 bases, with 10 bases left between them. From germline, CDR1 is MDHEN and CDR2 SYDVKM. TCRdb re-analysed the 5' RACE reads in MiXCR, keeping a single row per CDR3 protein. The profile covers over 55,000 distinct CDR3 sequences, with over 7.5% appearing a single time and about 1.2% taken by the ten largest. V is TRBV28 and J is TRBJ2-7, with D perhaps assigned TRBD1 or TRBD2 (5 bases each). The sequence came from a man between 18 and 35 years old who had mild COVID-19 (a few samples of this study predate the infection). Cell type and time point are not known. The sequencing sample was made of PBMCs or a T cell subset sorted from them (not recorded which). CDR3 protein: CASSSGLGQYV. The CDR3 DNA sequence: TGTGCCAGCAGTTCGGGGCTGGGGCAGTACGTC.